This passage covers 13 T cell receptor beta chains from one sample sequenced in a study of T cells after yellow fever vaccination. TCRdb called the 5' RACE reads again in MiXCR, with one record for every CDR3 protein. The sample shows around 610,000 distinct CDR3 sequences, roughly 14% of them seen only once. Sequenced material: PBMCs, taken on the day of the yellow fever booster vaccination. These receptors all stem from a young man who received the YFV17D yellow fever vaccine.

This rearrangement joins TRBV29-1 to TRBJ2-1; 10 bases are a match to TRBD2. CDR1 and CDR2 (germline): SQVTM, ANQGSEA. Trimming took 5 bases from V and 9 from J; bases not matched to a gene: 10. The CDR3 has 14 residues. The CDR3 region has the DNA TGCAGCGTTCTGGGAGCGGGAGGGCCTGGTGAGCAGTTCTTC. It is translated as CSVLGAGGPGEQFF.

The rearrangement uses TRBV18 and TRBJ2-1; no clear D. Trimming removed 0 bases at V and 6 bases at J, with 12 bases between. The germline V gene has CDR1 KGHSH and CDR2 LQKENI. The CDR3 sequence is 15 residues long. The CDR3 DNA reads as TGTGCCAGCTCACCACCTTCTGTGACTCCCAATGAGCAGTTCTTC. Amino acid sequence: CASSPPSVTPNEQFF. Variable domain in full (rest from reference TRBV18 and TRBJ2-1): NAGVMQNPRHLVRRRGQEARLRCSPMKGHSHVYWYRQLPEEGLKFMVYLQKENIIDESGMPKERFSAEFPKEGPSILRIQQVVRGDSAAYFCASSPPSVTPNEQFFGPGTRLTVL.

This clonotype came up many times. The CDR3, as DNA: TGTGCCAGCAGCCTAGCGGGAGGTGGCACAGATACGCAGTATTTT. This sequence encodes CASSLAGGGTDTQYF. V gene TRBV5-4 combines with J gene TRBJ2-3; 11 bases line up with TRBD2. CDR1 SGHNT and CDR2 YYREEE come from the germline V gene (reference sequence). V shed 4 bases, J shed 1 base, and the junction held 2 bases outside the gene matches. The CDR3 has 15 residues.

This clonotype was picked up many times. This sequence joins TRBV5-1 and TRBJ2-3; 9 bases match TRBD2. Germline V CDR1 and CDR2: SGHRS, YFSETQ. Germline trimming cut 7 bases from V and 6 bases from J; bases unmatched to any gene: 15. This CDR3 comprises 16 residues. CDR3 region: CASSPTAGGPGDTQYF. CDR3 nucleotide sequence: TGCGCCAGCTCTCCAACGGCGGGAGGGCCAGGGGATACGCAGTATTTT.

This clonotype was picked up a small number of times. The gene calls are TRBV24-1 and TRBJ2-7, with 9 bases identical to TRBD1. Germline V gene data show CDR1 as KGHDR and CDR2 as SFDVKD. The junction had 10 bases not matched to a gene; V was cut back by 4 bases and J by 7 bases. The CDR3 consists of 15 residues. This CDR3 reads CATSEPGTGFREQYF. The CDR3 DNA sequence: TGTGCCACCAGTGAACCCGGGACAGGGTTTCGGGAGCAGTACTTC.

The chain couples TRBV6-5 to TRBJ2-1; D gene uncertain. CDR3 size: 13 residues. The germline CDR1 and CDR2 sequences are MNHEY and SVGAGI. Trimming shortened V by 4 bases and J by 5 bases, and 9 bases separated the two germline ends. DNA for the CDR3: TGTGCCAGCAGTTTACGTAAACACAATGAGCAGTTCTTC. Residues: CASSLRKHNEQFF.

This clonotype was seen only a few times. V usage is TRBV20-1 and J usage is TRBJ2-2; 14 bases match TRBD2. The CDR3 consists of 18 residues. Per germline, CDR1 DFQATT and CDR2 SNEGSKA (reference sequence). With 5 bases clipped from V and 7 bases from J, the junction kept 15 bases outside the gene matches. DNA for the CDR3: TGCAGTGCTCCCGCCTGGGGACTAGCGGGAGAAGTGATCGGGGAGCTGTTTTTT. It codes for CSAPAWGLAGEVIGELFF.

This clonotype was found a few times. The chain has TRBV10-3 and TRBJ2-3; D not certain. Trimming shortened V by 8 bases and J by 3 bases, and 12 bases separated the two germline ends. Germline loops: CDR1 ENHRY, CDR2 SYGVKD. This CDR3 is built from 13 residues. The CDR3 sequence: CAIGLEPTDTQYF. The CDR3 bases are TGTGCCATCGGGTTGGAACCGACAGATACGCAGTATTTT.

V usage is TRBV7-2 and J usage is TRBJ1-1; a possible D gene is TRBD1 (6 bases). V dropped 8 bases and J dropped 6 bases, with 25 bases sitting between them. CDR1 and CDR2 from the germline V gene are SGHTA and FQGNSA. The CDR3 has 16 residues. In DNA form, the CDR3 reads TGTGCCAGCGGGATGAGGGGGGGGCCCCGTTTCGCTGAAGCTTTCTTT. It encodes CASGMRGGPRFAEAFF.

J is TRBJ2-7 and V is TRBV19; D call uncertain. Germline CDR1 is LNHDA and CDR2 is SQIVND (reference sequence). This CDR3 comprises 15 residues. V lost 6 bases and J 0 bases, leaving 15 bases between the germline ends. CDR3 region: CASRDPGRSSYEQYF. CDR3 DNA sequence: TGTGCCAGTAGGGATCCGGGCCGGAGCTCCTACGAGCAGTACTTC.

This chain uses TRBV11-2 with TRBJ2-6; 13 nucleotides match TRBD2. The CDR3 has 20 residues. Germline V gives CDR1 SGHAT, CDR2 FQNNGV. Trimming removed 3 bases from V and 0 bases from J; junction bases left unmatched: 8. CDR3 amino acids: CASSFVGLAGANSGANVLTF. CDR3 in DNA: TGTGCCAGCAGCTTCGTCGGACTAGCGGGAGCGAACTCTGGGGCCAACGTCCTGACTTTC.

This chain uses TRBV14 with TRBJ1-1, with 7 bases fitting TRBD1. V gave up 1 base and J gave up 11 bases; unmatched junction bases: 16. The V gene's germline CDR1 is SGHDN and CDR2 FVKESK. This CDR3 has 16 residues. The CDR3 reads CASSQVQTGTVASAFF. The CDR3 nucleotides read TGTGCCAGCAGCCAAGTACAGACCGGGACAGTCGCTTCCGCTTTCTTT.

This clonotype was counted between two and nine times. The chain carries TRBV7-9 and TRBJ2-1, with D possibly matching TRBD2 (5 bases). The length of the CDR3 is 14 residues. In germline, CDR1 is SEHNR, CDR2 FQNEAQ (reference sequence). Trimming shortened V by 0 bases and J by 6 bases, and 9 bases separated the two germline ends. The CDR3 is CASSLAGVRNEQFF. In DNA form, the CDR3 reads TGTGCCAGCAGCTTAGCGGGAGTCCGCAATGAGCAGTTCTTC.